The rows below give T cell receptor beta chains drawn from one sample of a study of stem cell transplantation in POMP-related autoinflammatory disease. The data were produced by immunoSEQ multiplex PCR, yet TCRdb's version contains in-frame clones alone and is incomplete. Among about 6,900 clones listed, 75% to 90% were seen once. Sequenced sample: a CXCR5-defined cell subset from PBMCs. These receptors all stem from a human donor in good health. The CDR3 runs from the conserved cysteine through the conserved F or W. Each record gives: J gene, D gene, clone size, V gene, CDR3 protein, CDR3 DNA. A D gene is named only where the DNA matches it firmly. Clone size appears in some rows only: once, few, many, or a class for an expanded clone.

j_call: TRBJ2-1
d_call: NA
clone_size: NA
v_call: TRBV19
cdr3_aa: CASSLDRSSYNEQFF
cdr3_nt: TGTGCCAGTAGTCTCGACAGGAGCTCCTACAATGAGCAGTTCTTC

j_call: TRBJ1-5
d_call: TRBD1
clone_size: once
v_call: TRBV5-1
cdr3_aa: CASSLGDRVGDQPQHF
cdr3_nt: TGCGCCAGCAGCTTGGGAGACAGGGTTGGAGATCAGCCCCAGCATTTT

j_call: TRBJ1-2
d_call: NA
clone_size: NA
v_call: TRBV5-8
cdr3_aa: CASSLGGGYTF
cdr3_nt: TGTGCCAGCAGCTTGGGTGGTGGCTACACCTTC

j_call: TRBJ1-3
d_call: NA
clone_size: NA
v_call: TRBV11-2
cdr3_aa: CASSLGGTGNTIYF
cdr3_nt: TGTGCCAGCAGCTTAGGTGGGACCGGAAACACCATATATTTT

j_call: TRBJ1-5
d_call: TRBD1
clone_size: NA
v_call: TRBV6-1
cdr3_aa: CASRLAGGPNQPQHF
cdr3_nt: TGTGCCAGCAGACTTGCAGGGGGCCCCAATCAGCCCCAGCATTTT

j_call: TRBJ2-5
d_call: NA
clone_size: once
v_call: TRBV7-6
cdr3_aa: CASSSPLGSGGETQYF
cdr3_nt: TGTGCCAGCAGCTCGCCGCTTGGTTCTGGAGGAGAGACCCAGTACTTC

j_call: TRBJ1-2
d_call: TRBD1
clone_size: once
v_call: TRBV29-1
cdr3_aa: CSVDGMGTGGGYTF
cdr3_nt: TGCAGCGTTGACGGCATGGGGACAGGGGGCGGCTACACCTTC

j_call: TRBJ2-3
d_call: TRBD2
clone_size: NA
v_call: TRBV5-6
cdr3_aa: CASSSYLIWTSGNTDTQYF
cdr3_nt: TGTGCCAGCAGCTCCTACTTAATCTGGACTAGCGGTAACACAGATACGCAGTATTTT

j_call: TRBJ2-1
d_call: NA
clone_size: NA
v_call: TRBV6-5
cdr3_aa: CASRGMNEQFF
cdr3_nt: TGTGCCAGCAGGGGGATGAATGAGCAGTTCTTC

j_call: TRBJ2-7
d_call: TRBD1
clone_size: NA
v_call: TRBV4-1
cdr3_aa: CASSHMGDLGTGLSYEQYF
cdr3_nt: TGCGCCAGCAGCCATATGGGGGACCTCGGGACAGGACTCTCCTACGAGCAGTACTTC

j_call: TRBJ2-3
d_call: NA
clone_size: NA
v_call: TRBV2
cdr3_aa: CASNENTSTDTQYF
cdr3_nt: TGTGCCAGCAATGAAAACACAAGCACAGATACGCAGTATTTT

j_call: TRBJ1-4
d_call: TRBD1
clone_size: few
v_call: TRBV6-4
cdr3_aa: CASRATGGGNEKLFF
cdr3_nt: TGTGCCAGCAGGGCTACAGGGGGAGGAAATGAAAAACTGTTTTTT

j_call: TRBJ2-2
d_call: NA
clone_size: NA
v_call: TRBV4-1
cdr3_aa: CASSPRPDRNTGELFF
cdr3_nt: TGCGCCAGCAGCCCCCGGCCGGACAGGAACACCGGGGAGCTGTTTTTT

j_call: TRBJ2-5
d_call: NA
clone_size: NA
v_call: TRBV2
cdr3_aa: CASSEGWRGQETQYF
cdr3_nt: TGTGCCAGCAGTGAGGGGTGGCGGGGCCAAGAGACCCAGTACTTC

j_call: TRBJ1-5
d_call: TRBD1
clone_size: few
v_call: TRBV7-9
cdr3_aa: CASSRTGQGNQPQHF
cdr3_nt: TGTGCCAGCAGCCGAACGGGACAGGGCAATCAGCCCCAGCATTTT

j_call: TRBJ1-5
d_call: NA
clone_size: NA
v_call: TRBV30
cdr3_aa: CAWEQANNQPQHF
cdr3_nt: TGTGCCTGGGAACAGGCTAACAATCAGCCCCAGCATTTT

j_call: TRBJ2-3
d_call: TRBD2
clone_size: NA
v_call: TRBV4-3
cdr3_aa: CASSQDRAGGPTTDTQYF
cdr3_nt: TGCGCCAGCAGCCAAGATAGAGCGGGGGGCCCTACCACAGATACGCAGTATTTT

j_call: TRBJ1-1
d_call: NA
clone_size: NA
v_call: TRBV11-3
cdr3_aa: CASSQSLNTEAFF
cdr3_nt: TGTGCCAGCAGCCAGAGTTTAAACACTGAAGCTTTCTTT